Detailed here is one T cell receptor beta chain. This clone is a singleton in its sample. Its antigen remains unidentified. No much larger clone exists at a distance of one base, and base qualities are not known. The library was prepared using the immunoSEQ multiplex PCR assay. Rearranged TCR beta chain sequences were amplified with the hsTCRB Kit following the manufacturer's protocol. TCRB libraries were sequenced on an Illumina MiSeq. The original pipeline was this. The kit vendor's proprietary platform handled demultiplexing, trimming and gene mapping. TCRdb's version of the immuneACCESS table is confined to in-frame rearrangements and falls short of the full clone set. An unresolved V gene accounts for under half of the shortfall where checked; the remainder is of unknown origin. V, J and clone size are taken as reported in that table, and D and trimming were inferred from the DNA itself. The table for this sample lists about 32,000 clones; roughly 80% of them were counted only once. 7% to 7.5% of the sample lies in the top ten.

In light of the paper, this sample's time point label describes: week 35, safety follow-up. Each vaccine dose, consisting of 300 ug of a 20-mer mutant IDH1 peptide in Montanide, was administered subcutaneously with topical imiquimod. Patients received eight vaccinations in weeks 1, 3, 5, 7, 11, 15, 19 and 23, corresponding to visits V03 through V10. The donors had newly diagnosed IDH1-mutant astrocytomas of WHO grade 3 or 4 that showed loss of nuclear ATRX. The samples were drawn from NOA16, a multicentre, single-arm, open-label phase I trial in Germany that tested a mutant IDH1 peptide vaccine in humans for the first time. Genomic DNA for TCRB sequencing was isolated from EDTA blood with the DNeasy Blood and Tissue Kit. These data belong to a study of a mutant IDH1 vaccine in newly diagnosed glioma (dated by TCRdb to about 2021). Looking at the study overall: In the chemotherapy-containing groups, vaccination started alongside temozolomide cycles, whereas in patients who had radiotherapy alone it started 4-6 weeks after radiotherapy. Of the 30 or so patients who were treated, approximately 62% were male and roughly 38% were female, and the mean age was about 37 years. Before enrollment, patients had received standard therapy of radiotherapy alone, temozolomide alone, or radiochemotherapy with temozolomide; most received the combination. The week-35 safety follow-up took place at visit V12, and the week-47 end of study took place at visit V13. Peripheral blood samples were drawn at six visits, namely V03 (baseline), V05, V07, V10, V12 and V13. For exploratory analyses, fewer than 30 treated patients had longitudinal TCRB deep sequencing done wherever samples were available. General study outcomes and caveats: Immune responses induced by the vaccine were seen in roughly 95% of patients across multiple MHC alleles. According to the authors, sample limitations meant that analyses of patient blood samples could not be reproduced. No apparent relationship was observed between pseudoprogression and alterations in the top peripheral T cell clonotypes detected by TCRB sequencing. PBMC samples for TCRB deep sequencing were selected based on availability.

The CDR3, cysteine through phenylalanine, is 14 amino acids long. CDR3 DNA only is kept here, 42 bases in frame from base 1. The trim is 0 bases for V and 7 bases for J, with a gap of 13 bases between the germline ends. CDR1 and CDR2, per the germline V gene (reference sequence), are LNHNV and YYDKDF. Sequenced material: PBMCs, taken from a glioma patient whose treatment included an IDH1 peptide vaccine. This clonotype was sampled from a woman aged 18-29 years with glioma. The V and J genes are TRBV15 and TRBJ2-7, with TRBD2 tentatively as D gene (5 bases match). The DNA reads as follows: TGTGCCACCAGCAGAGATGGAAGTAGGGAGGAGCAGTACTTC. This yields the protein CATSRDGSREEQYF.